Below, one T cell receptor beta chain is given with its context. Its antigen is as yet unknown. These data are taken from a study of cytomegalovirus exposure and HLA in healthy donors. Across the study: Membership in the Caucasian-associated ancestry cluster was found for about four fifths of 398 genotyped donors. General study findings and limits: Accurate predictions that matched the HLA-A and HLA-B alleles of most subjects were reportedly made from TCR beta sequences.

V was pared by 4 bases and J by 3 bases, with 17 bases between. The CDR3 consists of 15 residues. CDR1 is GTSNPN, CDR2 SVGIG, per germline (reference sequence). Both 60 Vbeta primers and 13 Jbeta primers went into the PCR. Some clones are missing from TCRdb's copy, which holds only in-frame ones; the method was immunoSEQ multiplex PCR. Seen here are about 200,000 clones, roughly three quarters observed once, and the top ten hold 1.7%. Specimen: PBMCs. J is TRBJ2-3 and V is TRBV30, with a tentative D call TRBD2 (5 bases). The receptor's source is a man between 50 and 59 years old in good health and CMV-seronegative. CDR3 sequence reads: CAWIDMRVQTDTQYF. In DNA form, the CDR3 reads TGTGCCTGGATCGATATGCGGGTCCAAACAGATACGCAGTATTTT.